A single sample is the source of the 7 T cell receptor beta chains below, sequenced in a study of a mutant IDH1 vaccine in newly diagnosed glioma listed by TCRdb under 2021. Antigens for these TCRs are unknown. The library was produced with the immunoSEQ multiplex PCR assay. TCRdb re-hosts the immuneACCESS table, in-frame sequences only. Its copies lack some clones; in the studies checked, an unresolved V gene accounts for under half of them, and the cause for the rest is not known. The sample contains 25,000 to 40,000 clones, approximately 89% of them found a single time. Jointly, the top ten make up under 2.5% of the sample. The time point label for this specimen denotes: week 47, end of study. Every vaccine dose consisted of 300 ug of a 20-mer mutant IDH1 peptide in Montanide, administered subcutaneously together with topical imiquimod. The sample consisted of PBMCs, taken from a glioma patient whose treatment included an IDH1 peptide vaccine. These receptors all stem from a man aged 35 to 55 with glioma.

The chain carries TRBV7-6 and TRBJ2-1; the match to TRBD2 covers 9 bases. The V gene's germline CDR1 is SGHVS and CDR2 FNYEAQ. The CDR3 sequence is 17 residues long. Trimming cost V 5 bases and J 5 bases; bases outside gene matches: 13. CDR3: CASSPRAGGPIHNEQFF. CDR3 in DNA: TGTGCCAGCAGCCCCCGAGCGGGAGGCCCTATTCACAATGAGCAGTTCTTC. The complete variable domain, with remaining parts taken from reference TRBV7-6 and TRBJ2-1, reads GAGVSQSPRYKVTKRGQDVALRCDPISGHVSLYWYRQALGQGPEFLTYFNYEAQQDKSGLPNDRFSAERPEGSISTLTIQRTEQRDSAMYRCASSPRAGGPIHNEQFFGPGTRLTVL.

The chain links TRBV28 to TRBJ2-7; 12 bases map to TRBD1. This CDR3 spans 17 amino acids. Germline lookup yields CDR1 MDHEN and CDR2 SYDVKM. The J segment lost 5 bases and the V segment lost 2 bases, leaving 10 bases of the junction unmatched. The CDR3 DNA follows: TGTGCCAGCAGTTTACGCCGGGACAGGGGGCGCGAGAACGAGCAGTACTTC. Its translation is CASSLRRDRGRENEQYF.

This chain connects TRBV2 to TRBJ1-4; 10 nucleotides agree with TRBD1. CDR3 length: 15 residues. The V segment lost 8 bases and the J segment 0 bases; nucleotides outside the gene matches: 3. Germline lookup yields CDR1 SNHLY and CDR2 FYNNEI. CDR3 loop: CASLGQGATNEKLFF. CDR3 DNA sequence: TGTGCCAGCCTCGGACAGGGGGCAACTAATGAAAAACTGTTTTTT.

V and J are TRBV29-1 and TRBJ2-3; tentative D call: TRBD1 (6 bases). CDR3 size: 15 residues. Trimming removed 8 bases at V and 2 bases at J, with 20 bases between. Germline loops: CDR1 SQVTM, CDR2 ANQGSEA. CDR3 loop: CSFTGNYRTTDTQYF. CDR3 bases: TGCAGCTTTACAGGGAACTACCGAACCACAGATACGCAGTATTTT.

The gene calls are TRBV7-2 and TRBJ2-6; D is undetermined. Germline loops: CDR1 SGHTA, CDR2 FQGNSA. The CDR3 extends over 14 amino acids. V was pared by 9 bases and J by 4 bases, with 13 bases between. The CDR3 reads CASAPSAGANVLTF. The DNA of the CDR3 is TGTGCCAGTGCACCCTCAGCCGGGGCCAACGTCCTGACTTTC.

In the case of this clone: A read error may account for a junction end that differs from germline. This chain connects TRBV28 to TRBJ1-4; D ambiguous. Per the germline V gene, CDR1 is MDHEN and CDR2 is SYDVKM. This CDR3 is 13 amino acids long. In DNA, the CDR3 is TGTGCCAGCAGTTTAGTAAGCGGGCAGAGGGAACTTTTT. Translating it yields CASSLVSGQRELF.

This chain connects TRBV9 to TRBJ2-7; a possible D gene is TRBD2 (6 bases). Trimming stripped 0 bases from V and 7 bases from J, with 11 bases between. This CDR3 is built from 13 residues. The germline gives CDR1 SGDLS, CDR2 YYNGEE. The CDR3 here is CASSVAGVGEQYF. In DNA form, the CDR3 reads TGTGCCAGCAGCGTAGCGGGGGTCGGGGAGCAGTACTTC.